This TCR beta chain comes out of a study of T cells in Graves' hyperthyroidism and ophthalmopathy. Study observations and caveats: With a median lead of around 6.7 months before onset, the model predicted ophthalmopathy.

Those patients with uncontrolled infection, other autoimmune disease, pregnancy or lactation were excluded. Authors of the study amplified TCR beta CDR3 regions from RNA transcripts. HTBI primers were used for first-round RT-PCR of the TCR CDR3. MiXCR, run by TCRdb on the multiplex PCR reads, gives a single entry per CDR3 protein. The data hold hundreds of thousands of distinct CDR3 sequences, with around 15% observed a single time. Germline V CDR1 and CDR2: SNHLY, FYNNEI. V dropped 3 bases and J dropped 0 bases, with 15 bases sitting between them. This CDR3 comprises 16 residues. Points on this clonotype: As yet, its antigen is unknown.

This TCR derives from a woman aged 25 to 39 with Graves' hyperthyroidism. The rearrangement links TRBV2 to TRBJ2-7; D is ambiguous. Sequenced input: blood. In DNA, the CDR3 is TGTGCCAGCAGTGACCTAGTTGGGTACTCCTCCTACGAGCAGTACTTC. It codes for CASSDLVGYSSYEQYF.